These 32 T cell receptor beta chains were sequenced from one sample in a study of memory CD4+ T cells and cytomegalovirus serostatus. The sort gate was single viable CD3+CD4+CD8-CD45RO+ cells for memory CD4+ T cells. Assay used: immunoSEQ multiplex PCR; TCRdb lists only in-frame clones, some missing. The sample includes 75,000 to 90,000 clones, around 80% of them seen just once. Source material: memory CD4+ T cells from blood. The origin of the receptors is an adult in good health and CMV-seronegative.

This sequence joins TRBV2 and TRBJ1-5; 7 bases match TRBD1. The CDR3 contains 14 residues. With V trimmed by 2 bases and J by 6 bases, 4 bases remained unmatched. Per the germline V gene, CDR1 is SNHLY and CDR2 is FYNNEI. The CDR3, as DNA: TGTGCCAGCAGTGAAAGGTGGGACAGTCAGCCCCAGCATTTT. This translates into CASSERWDSQPQHF. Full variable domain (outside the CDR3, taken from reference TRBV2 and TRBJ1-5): EPEVTQTPSHQVTQMGQEVILRCVPISNHLYFYWYRQILGQKVEFLVSFYNNEISEKSEIFDDQFSVERPDGSNFTLKIRSTKLEDSAMYFCASSERWDSQPQHFGDGTRLSIL.

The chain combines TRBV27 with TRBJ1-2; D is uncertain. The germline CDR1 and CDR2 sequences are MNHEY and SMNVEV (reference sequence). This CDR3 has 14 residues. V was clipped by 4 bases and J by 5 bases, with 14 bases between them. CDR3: CASSSRPFRYGYTF. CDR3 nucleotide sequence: TGTGCCAGCAGTTCGCGCCCCTTCAGATATGGCTACACCTTC.

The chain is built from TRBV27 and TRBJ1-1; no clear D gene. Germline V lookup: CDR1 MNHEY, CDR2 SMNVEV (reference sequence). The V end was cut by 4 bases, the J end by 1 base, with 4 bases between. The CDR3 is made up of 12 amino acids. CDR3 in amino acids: CASSWENTEAFF. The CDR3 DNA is TGTGCCAGCAGTTGGGAGAACACTGAAGCTTTCTTT.

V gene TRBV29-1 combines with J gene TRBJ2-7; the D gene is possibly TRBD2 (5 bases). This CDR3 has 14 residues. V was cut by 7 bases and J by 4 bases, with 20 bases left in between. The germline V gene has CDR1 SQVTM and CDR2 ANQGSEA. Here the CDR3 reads CSAAGPQTSYEQYF. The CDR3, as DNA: TGCAGCGCCGCGGGCCCTCAGACCTCATACGAGCAGTACTTC.

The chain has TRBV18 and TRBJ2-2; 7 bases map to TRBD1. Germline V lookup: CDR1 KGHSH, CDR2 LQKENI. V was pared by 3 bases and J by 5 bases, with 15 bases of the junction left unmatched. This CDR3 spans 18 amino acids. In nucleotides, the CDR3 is TGTGCCAGCTCACCCGCAGCCGCCGTCCACAGGGGAACCGGGGAGCTGTTTTTT. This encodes CASSPAAAVHRGTGELFF.

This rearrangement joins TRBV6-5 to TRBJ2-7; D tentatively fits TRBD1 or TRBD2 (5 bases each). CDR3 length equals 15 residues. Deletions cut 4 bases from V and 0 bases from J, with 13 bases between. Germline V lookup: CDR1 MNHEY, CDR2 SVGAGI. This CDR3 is CASSSGGGRSYEQYF. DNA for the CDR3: TGTGCCAGCAGTTCCGGTGGGGGTCGCTCCTACGAGCAGTACTTC.

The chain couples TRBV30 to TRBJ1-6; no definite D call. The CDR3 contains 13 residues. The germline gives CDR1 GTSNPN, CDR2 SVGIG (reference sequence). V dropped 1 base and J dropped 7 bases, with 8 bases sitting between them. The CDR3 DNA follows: TGTGCCTGGAGTGGGCAGGTCAATTCACCCCTCCACTTT. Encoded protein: CAWSGQVNSPLHF.

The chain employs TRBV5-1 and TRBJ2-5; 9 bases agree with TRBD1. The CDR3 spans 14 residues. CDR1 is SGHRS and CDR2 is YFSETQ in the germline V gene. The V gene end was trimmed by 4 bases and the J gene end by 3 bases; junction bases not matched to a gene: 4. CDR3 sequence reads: CASSPQGAEETQYF. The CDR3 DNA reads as TGCGCCAGCAGCCCACAGGGGGCGGAAGAGACCCAGTACTTC.

The CDR3 sequence is CSVGVGPDRGGTGELFF. CDR3 nucleotides: TGCAGCGTTGGGGTTGGGCCGGACAGGGGAGGAACCGGGGAGCTGTTTTTT. V gene TRBV29-1 combines with J gene TRBJ2-2; 9 bases match TRBD1. Germline CDR1 is SQVTM and CDR2 is ANQGSEA. This CDR3 is 17 amino acids long. V was clipped by 4 bases and J by 5 bases; unmatched bases: 14.

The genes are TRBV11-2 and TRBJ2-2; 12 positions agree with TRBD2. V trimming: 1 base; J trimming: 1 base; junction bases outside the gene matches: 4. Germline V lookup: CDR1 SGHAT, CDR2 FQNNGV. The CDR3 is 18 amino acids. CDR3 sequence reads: CASSLGLAGARNTGELFF. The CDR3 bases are TGTGCCAGCAGCTTAGGACTAGCGGGGGCTAGGAACACCGGGGAGCTGTTTTTT.

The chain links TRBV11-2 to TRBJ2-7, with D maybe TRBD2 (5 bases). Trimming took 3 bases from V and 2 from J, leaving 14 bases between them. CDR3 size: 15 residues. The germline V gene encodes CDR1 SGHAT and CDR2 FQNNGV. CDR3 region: CASSFSRGGPYEQYF. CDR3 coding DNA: TGTGCCAGCAGCTTTAGCCGGGGTGGCCCCTACGAGCAGTACTTC.

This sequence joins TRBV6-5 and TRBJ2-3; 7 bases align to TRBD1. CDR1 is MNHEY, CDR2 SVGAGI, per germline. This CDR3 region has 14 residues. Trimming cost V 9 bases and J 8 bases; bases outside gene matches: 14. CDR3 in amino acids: CARRRQGRRCTQYF. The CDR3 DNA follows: TGTGCCAGAAGACGACAGGGTCGTAGGTGTACGCAGTATTTT.

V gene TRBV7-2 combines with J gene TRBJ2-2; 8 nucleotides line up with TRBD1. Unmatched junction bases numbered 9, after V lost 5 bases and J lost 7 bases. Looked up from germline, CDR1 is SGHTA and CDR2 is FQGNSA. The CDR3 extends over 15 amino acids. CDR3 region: CASSPRTGWSGELFF. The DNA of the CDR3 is TGTGCCAGCAGCCCTCGGACAGGGTGGAGCGGGGAGCTGTTTTTT.

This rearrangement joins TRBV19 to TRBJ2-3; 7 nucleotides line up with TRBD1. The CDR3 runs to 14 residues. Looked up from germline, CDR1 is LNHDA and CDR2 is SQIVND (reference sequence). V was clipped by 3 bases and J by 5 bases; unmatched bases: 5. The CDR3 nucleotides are TGTGCCAGTAGTATTCGGGCAGGGGGAGATACGCAGTATTTT. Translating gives CASSIRAGGDTQYF.

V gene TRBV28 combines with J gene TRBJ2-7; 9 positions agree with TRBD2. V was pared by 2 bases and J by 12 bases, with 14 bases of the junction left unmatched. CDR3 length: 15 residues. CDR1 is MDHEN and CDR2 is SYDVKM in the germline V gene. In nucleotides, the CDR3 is TGTGCCAGCAGTTTAGACTTTCGGGCGGGGGGGATTGGGTACTTC. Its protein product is CASSLDFRAGGIGYF.

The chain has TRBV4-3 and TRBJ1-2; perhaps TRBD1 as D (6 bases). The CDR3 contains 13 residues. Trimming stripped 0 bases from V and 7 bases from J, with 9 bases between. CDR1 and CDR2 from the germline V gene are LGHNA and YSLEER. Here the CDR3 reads CASSQEQGRGYTF. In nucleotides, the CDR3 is TGCGCCAGCAGCCAAGAACAGGGACGTGGCTACACCTTC.

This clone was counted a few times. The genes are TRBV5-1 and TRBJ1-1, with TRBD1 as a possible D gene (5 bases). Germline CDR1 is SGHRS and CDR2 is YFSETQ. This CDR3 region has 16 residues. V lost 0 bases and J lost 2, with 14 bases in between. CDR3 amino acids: CASSLAGGEFNTEAFF. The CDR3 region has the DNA TGCGCCAGCAGCTTGGCCGGAGGGGAATTCAACACTGAAGCTTTCTTT.

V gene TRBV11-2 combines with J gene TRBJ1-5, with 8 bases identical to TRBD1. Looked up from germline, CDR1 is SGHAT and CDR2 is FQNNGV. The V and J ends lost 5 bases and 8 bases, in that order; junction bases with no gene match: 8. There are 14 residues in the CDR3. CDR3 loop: CASSIDRGGEPQHF. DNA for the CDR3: TGTGCCAGCAGCATCGACAGGGGTGGTGAGCCCCAGCATTTT. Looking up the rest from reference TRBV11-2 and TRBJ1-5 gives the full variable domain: EAGVAQSPRYKIIEKRQSVAFWCNPISGHATLYWYQQILGQGPKLLIQFQNNGVVDDSQLPKDRFSAERLKGVDSTLKIQPAKLEDSAVYLCASSIDRGGEPQHFGDGTRLSIL.

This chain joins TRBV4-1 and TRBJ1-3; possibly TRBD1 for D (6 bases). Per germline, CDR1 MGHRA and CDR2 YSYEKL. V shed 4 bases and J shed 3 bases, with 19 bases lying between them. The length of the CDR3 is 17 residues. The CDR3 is CASSPQFGTSSGNTIYF. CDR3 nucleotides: TGCGCCAGCAGCCCTCAATTCGGGACATCGAGTGGAAACACCATATATTTT.

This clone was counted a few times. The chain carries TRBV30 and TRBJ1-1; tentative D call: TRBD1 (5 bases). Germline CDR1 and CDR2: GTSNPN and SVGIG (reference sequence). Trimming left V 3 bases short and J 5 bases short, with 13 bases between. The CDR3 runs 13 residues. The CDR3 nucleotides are TGTGCCTGGAGGAAGGCAGGGAGTACTGAAGCTTTCTTT. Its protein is CAWRKAGSTEAFF.

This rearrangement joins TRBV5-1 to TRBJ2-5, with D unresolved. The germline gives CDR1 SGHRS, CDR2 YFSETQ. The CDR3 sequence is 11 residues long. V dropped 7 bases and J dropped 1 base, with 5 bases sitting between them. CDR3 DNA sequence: TGCGCCAGCGGCAGCCAAGAGACCCAGTACTTC. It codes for CASGSQETQYF.

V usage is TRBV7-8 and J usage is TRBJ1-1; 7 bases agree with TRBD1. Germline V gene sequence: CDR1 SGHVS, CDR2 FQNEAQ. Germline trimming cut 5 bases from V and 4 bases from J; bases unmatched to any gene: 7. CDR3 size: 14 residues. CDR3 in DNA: TGTGCCAGCAGCCTGACAGGGCTGGGCACTGAAGCTTTCTTT. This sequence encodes CASSLTGLGTEAFF.

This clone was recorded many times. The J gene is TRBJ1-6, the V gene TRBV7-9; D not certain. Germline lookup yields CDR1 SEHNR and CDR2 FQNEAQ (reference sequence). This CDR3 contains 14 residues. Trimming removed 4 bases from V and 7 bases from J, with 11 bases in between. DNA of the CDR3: TGTGCCAGCAGCTCCCGTTCGGGGAATTCACCCCTCCACTTT. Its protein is CASSSRSGNSPLHF. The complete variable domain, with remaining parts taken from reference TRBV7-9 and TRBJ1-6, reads DTGVSQNPRHKITKRGQNVTFRCDPISEHNRLYWYRQTLGQGPEFLTYFQNEAQLEKSRLLSDRFSAERPKGSFSTLEIQRTEQGDSAMYLCASSSRSGNSPLHFGNGTRLTVT.

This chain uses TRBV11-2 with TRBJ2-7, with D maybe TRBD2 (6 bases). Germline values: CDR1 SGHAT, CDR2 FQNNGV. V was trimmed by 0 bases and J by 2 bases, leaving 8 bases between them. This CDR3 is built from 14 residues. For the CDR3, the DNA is TGTGCCAGCAGCTTAGACCCGGGGGCCTACGAGCAGTACTTC. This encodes CASSLDPGAYEQYF.

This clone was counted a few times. The DNA for the CDR3 is TGTGCCAGCAGCTTAGGTTCGCAGCGGGGGGGCGCCGGGGAGCTGTTTTTT. Translated: CASSLGSQRGGAGELFF. V usage is TRBV11-2 and J usage is TRBJ2-2, with 10 bases matching TRBD2. The germline V gene encodes CDR1 SGHAT and CDR2 FQNNGV. V was clipped by 1 base and J by 6 bases; unmatched bases: 8. The CDR3 has 17 residues.

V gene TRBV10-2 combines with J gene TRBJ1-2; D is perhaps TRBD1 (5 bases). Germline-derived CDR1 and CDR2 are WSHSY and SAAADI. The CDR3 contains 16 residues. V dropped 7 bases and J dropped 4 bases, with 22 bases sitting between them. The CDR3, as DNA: TGCGCCAGCATGAAATCACAGGAGGGAAAGGGCTATGGCTACACCTTC. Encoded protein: CASMKSQEGKGYGYTF.

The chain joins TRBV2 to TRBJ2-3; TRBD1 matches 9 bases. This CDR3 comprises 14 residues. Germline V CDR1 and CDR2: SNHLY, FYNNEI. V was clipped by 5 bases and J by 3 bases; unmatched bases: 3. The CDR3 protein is CASSSTGGTDTQYF. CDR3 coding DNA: TGTGCCAGCAGTTCGACAGGGGGAACAGATACGCAGTATTTT.

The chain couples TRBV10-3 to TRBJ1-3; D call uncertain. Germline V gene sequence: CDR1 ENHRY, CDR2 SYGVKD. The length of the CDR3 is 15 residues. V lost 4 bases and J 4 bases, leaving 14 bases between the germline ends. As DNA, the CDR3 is TGTGCCATCAGTGCCACGTATCCCGCCGGAAACACCATATATTTT. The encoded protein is CAISATYPAGNTIYF.

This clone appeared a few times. CDR3 bases: TGTGCCAGCAGTCGCCGGGGGGGCCAAGATACGCAGTATTTT. Protein product: CASSRRGGQDTQYF. This chain links TRBV6-5 with TRBJ2-3, with TRBD2 identical over 8 bases. The germline V gene encodes CDR1 MNHEY and CDR2 SVGAGI. V was pared by 5 bases and J by 5 bases, with 6 bases of the junction left unmatched. This CDR3 is built from 14 residues.

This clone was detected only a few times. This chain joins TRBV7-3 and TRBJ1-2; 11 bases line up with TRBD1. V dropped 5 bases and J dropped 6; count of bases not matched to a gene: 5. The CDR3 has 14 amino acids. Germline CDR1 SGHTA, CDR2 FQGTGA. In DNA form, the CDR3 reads TGTGCCAGCAGCGACGGACAGGGGGCGCATGGCTACACCTTC. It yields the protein CASSDGQGAHGYTF.

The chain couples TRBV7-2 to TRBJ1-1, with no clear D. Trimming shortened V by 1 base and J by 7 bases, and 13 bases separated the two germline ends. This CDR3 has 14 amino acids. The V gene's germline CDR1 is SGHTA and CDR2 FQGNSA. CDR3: CASSLDRIYGEAFF. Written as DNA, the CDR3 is TGTGCCAGCAGCTTAGATAGGATTTACGGTGAAGCTTTCTTT.

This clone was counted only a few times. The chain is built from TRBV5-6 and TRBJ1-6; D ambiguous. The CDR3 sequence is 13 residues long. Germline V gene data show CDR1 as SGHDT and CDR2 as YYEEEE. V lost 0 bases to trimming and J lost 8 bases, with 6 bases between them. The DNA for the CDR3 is TGTGCCAGCAGCTTGGAGTCCGATTCACCCCTCCACTTT. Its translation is CASSLESDSPLHF.